The clone carrying this T cell receptor (beta chain) turned up a few times. For the second PCR, which ran for 7 to 11 cycles, a sample-barcoded 5' primer and a J-beta primer mix were used. TCRdb re-analysed the 5' RACE reads in MiXCR, keeping a single row per CDR3 protein. The table shows about 800,000 distinct CDR3 sequences, with roughly 25% occurring only once. The data were obtained in a study of blood T cells in healthy people across ages. CDR3 length: 15 amino acids. V shed 6 bases, J shed 2 bases, and the junction held 8 bases outside the gene matches. These data were also filed under a second study, of T cells of mothers and their children.

What was sequenced was blood. J is TRBJ2-5 and V is TRBV12-3 or TRBV12-4; TRBD2 matches at 8 bases. The sequence was collected from a boy between 5 and 17 years old in good health. DNA for the CDR3: TGTGCCAGCAGATCGTACGGGGGGGAACAAGAGACCCAGTACTTC. Its protein is CASRSYGGEQETQYF.